Listed below are T cell receptor beta chains from one sample, sequenced in a study of CD8 T cells in ankylosing spondylitis. A single record per CDR3 protein comes from TCRdb applying MiXCR to the 5' RACE reads. The sample shows around 300,000 distinct CDR3 sequences, 20% to 25% of them seen only once. The specimen was blood, either unsorted or a sorted T cell fraction (not recorded which). These TCRs come from a female donor with ankylosing spondylitis or in good health (not recorded which). The CDR3 runs from the conserved cysteine through the conserved F or W. Each record gives: V gene, D gene, clone size, J gene, CDR3 DNA, CDR3 protein. A D gene is named only where the DNA matches it firmly. Clone sizes are given selectively: once, few, many, or a class where the clone is expanded.

TRBV5-6	TRBD2	few	TRBJ2-7	TGTGCCAGCAGCTCGGGACTAGCTGGGAGTAGGCAGTACTTC	CASSSGLAGSRQYF
TRBV27	-	-	TRBJ2-3	TGTGCCAGCAGCTTATGGGGTCGGACTAGCACAGATACGCAGTATTTT	CASSLWGRTSTDTQYF
TRBV20-1	-	many	TRBJ2-3	TGCAGTGCTACAGGGCGACCAGAAGATACGCAGTATTTT	CSATGRPEDTQYF
TRBV20-1	-	-	TRBJ2-6	TGCAGTGCTAGAGGTGGCTCTGGGGCCAACGTCCTGACTTTC	CSARGGSGANVLTF
TRBV5-1	TRBD1	few	TRBJ2-7	TGCGCCAGCACCGACCGCGGGACAGGGGGGTACGAGCAGTACTTC	CASTDRGTGGYEQYF
TRBV27	-	-	TRBJ1-2	TGTGCCAGCAGTTCCCCCCAGGGACGGGTCTATGGCTACACCTTC	CASSSPQGRVYGYTF
TRBV7-2	TRBD1	many	TRBJ2-3	TGTGCCAGCAGCCGGAGGACAGGGTCGAGGGATACGCAGTATTTT	CASSRRTGSRDTQYF
TRBV7-2	-	few	TRBJ1-5	TGTGCCAGCAGGCAATCACAGAATCAGCCCCAGCATTTT	CASRQSQNQPQHF
TRBV5-1	TRBD2	-	TRBJ2-1	TGCGCCAGCAGCGCTTCCCCTAGCGGGAGATCCAATGAGCAGTTCTTC	CASSASPSGRSNEQFF
TRBV10-2	TRBD2	-	TRBJ2-2	TGCGCCAGCAGTGCGACGGGAGGGGACACCGGGGAGCTGTTTTTT	CASSATGGDTGELFF
TRBV30	TRBD2	-	TRBJ2-1	TGTGCCTGGAGTCCGACTAGCGGGAGGGCCGGTGAGCAGTTCTTC	CAWSPTSGRAGEQFF
TRBV5-1	-	few	TRBJ1-2	TGCGCCAGCAGCTTGCTACAGGGCGTAAACTATGGCTACACCTTC	CASSLLQGVNYGYTF
TRBV12-3/TRBV12-4	-	few	TRBJ1-5	TGTGCCAGCAGTCGGGACACGGCTCGCCAGCCCCAGCATTTT	CASSRDTARQPQHF
TRBV20-1	-	many	TRBJ1-1	TGCAGTGCGCCCGGGACGATGAACACTGAAGCTTTCTTT	CSAPGTMNTEAFF
TRBV5-5	-	-	TRBJ1-2	TGTGCCAGCAGCTTGAGTACGGGGGCGCGATATGGCTACACCTTC	CASSLSTGARYGYTF
TRBV20-1	TRBD1	-	TRBJ1-2	TGCAGTGCTAGGGGACAGGGAGAAGGGATCTATGGCTACACCTTC	CSARGQGEGIYGYTF
TRBV7-9	-	-	TRBJ2-1	TGTGCCAGCAGCGGGGGGAGATCTGAGCAGTTCTTC	CASSGGRSEQFF
TRBV20-1	-	many	TRBJ2-7	TGCAGTACCACGGGCAGAGCCTACGAGCAGTACTTC	CSTTGRAYEQYF